The 16 T cell receptor beta chains given below trace back to one sample, sequenced in a study of beta chain features in type 1 diabetes. Overall study results and limits: Type 1 diabetes patients had TCRB CDR3s that were shorter (moderately but significantly so) in all four CD4+ subsets.

For these TCRs, the target antigens are not known. Reverse transcribing all isolated RNA meant expressed TCRB transcripts were sequenced. TCRdb keeps only in-frame clones here, not all; method: immunoSEQ multiplex PCR. The table shows hundreds of thousands of clones, with around 15% occurring only once. Source material: naive CD4+ T cells from blood. Every receptor here comes from a man aged 18 to 35 with type 1 diabetes.

This sequence joins TRBV6-6 and TRBJ1-5; 8 nucleotides line up with TRBD1. The CDR3 runs to 16 residues. J lost 4 bases, V lost 7 bases, and 12 bases had no gene match. Germline values: CDR1 MNHNY, CDR2 SVGAGI (reference sequence). CDR3 region: CASTTSSGQGNQPQHF. Here the CDR3 DNA reads TGTGCCAGCACCACCTCAAGCGGACAGGGTAATCAGCCCCAGCATTTT.

This clone was seen only a few times. This chain links TRBV19 with TRBJ2-5, with TRBD1 matching 10 bases. The V gene's germline CDR1 is LNHDA and CDR2 SQIVND (reference sequence). The CDR3 sequence is 14 residues long. J lost 3 bases, V lost 6 bases, and 4 bases had no gene match. The chain's CDR3 is CASRTGTGEETQYF. CDR3 coding DNA: TGTGCCAGTAGGACCGGGACAGGGGAAGAGACCCAGTACTTC.

The table lists this clone with a few counts. The genes are TRBV7-9 and TRBJ1-1; D is perhaps TRBD1 (5 bases). Germline CDR1 reads SEHNR; CDR2 reads FQNEAQ (reference sequence). The ends were cut back, 5 bases at V and 4 bases at J, with 17 bases in the middle. The CDR3 contains 15 residues. The CDR3 loop is CASSRRAPGVTEAFF. For the CDR3, the DNA is TGTGCCAGCAGCCGCCGGGCGCCGGGGGTCACTGAAGCTTTCTTT.

The CDR3 nucleotides are TGTGCCATCAGTGGGAGCGGGGGAGAAGGGACGGATACGCAGTATTTT. Encoded protein: CAISGSGGEGTDTQYF. The V and J genes are TRBV10-3 and TRBJ2-3; 8 nucleotides match TRBD2. Germline V CDR1 and CDR2: ENHRY, SYGVKD. The CDR3 runs to 16 residues. The ends lost 4 bases at V and 6 bases at J; junction bases unmatched: 12.

This clone showed up just a few times. The V call is TRBV7-8, the J call TRBJ1-1; D gene uncertain. The CDR3 is made up of 13 amino acids. Trimming took 1 base from V and 5 from J, leaving 8 bases between them. The germline V gene encodes CDR1 SGHVS and CDR2 FQNEAQ. The CDR3 bases are TGTGCCAGCAGCTTAGGAGTGGGGACTGAAGCTTTCTTT. Amino acids: CASSLGVGTEAFF.

This sequence joins TRBV10-3 and TRBJ2-2, with D tentatively TRBD2 (5 bases). Germline CDR1 is ENHRY and CDR2 is SYGVKD. Trimming left V 8 bases short and J 1 base short, with 8 bases between. The CDR3 consists of 13 residues. CDR3 amino acids: CAIRDLNTGELFF. The DNA of the CDR3 is TGTGCCATCCGGGATTTGAACACCGGGGAGCTGTTTTTT.

This clone was counted between two and nine times. This rearrangement joins TRBV10-3 to TRBJ2-3, with 9 bases matching TRBD1. J lost 4 bases, V lost 5 bases, and 10 bases had no gene match. The germline V gene has CDR1 ENHRY and CDR2 SYGVKD. The CDR3 totals 16 residues. CDR3 loop: CAISRDRAISADTQYF. CDR3 DNA: TGTGCCATCAGTCGGGACAGGGCCATTAGTGCAGATACGCAGTATTTT.

The rearrangement links TRBV18 to TRBJ2-7; D could derive from TRBD1 or TRBD2 (7 bases each). With 8 bases removed from V and 2 bases from J, the gap between germline ends came to 16 bases. CDR1 and CDR2 from the germline V gene are KGHSH and LQKENI. This CDR3 contains 14 residues. In DNA, the CDR3 is TGTGCCAGCCAAGCGGGGACAGTTACCTACGAGCAGTACTTC. The encoded protein is CASQAGTVTYEQYF.

This clone has only a few counts. The genes are TRBV19 and TRBJ2-7; TRBD1 might be the D (6 bases). This CDR3 spans 15 amino acids. V shed 1 base and J shed 3 bases, with 13 bases lying between them. Per the germline V gene, CDR1 is LNHDA and CDR2 is SQIVND (reference sequence). CDR3 amino acids: CASSIVGRGLYEQYF. DNA for the CDR3: TGTGCCAGTAGTATAGTTGGCAGGGGCCTCTACGAGCAGTACTTC.

The chain is built from TRBV10-2 and TRBJ2-1; 11 nucleotides line up with TRBD2. J lost 5 bases, V lost 3 bases, and 3 bases had no gene match. Germline V gene sequence: CDR1 WSHSY, CDR2 SAAADI. This CDR3 spans 15 amino acids. The CDR3 region has the DNA TGCGCCAGCAGTGAAACTAGCGGGGGTCACAATGAGCAGTTCTTC. Encoded protein: CASSETSGGHNEQFF.

The CDR3 DNA reads TGCGCCAGCAGCTTGGAGGGCAGGGGGTCCGTCCTGAGATCACCCCTCCACTTT. Amino acids: CASSLEGRGSVLRSPLHF. The chain employs TRBV5-1 and TRBJ1-6, with 7 bases that match TRBD1. Germline CDR1 reads SGHRS; CDR2 reads YFSETQ. V shed 0 bases, J shed 10 bases, and the junction held 16 bases outside the gene matches. CDR3 length equals 18 residues.

The rearrangement uses TRBV2 and TRBJ1-1; D is possibly TRBD1 (6 bases). The CDR3 has 14 residues. V was clipped by 5 bases and J by 1 base, with 11 bases between them. In germline, CDR1 is SNHLY, CDR2 FYNNEI. The CDR3 DNA reads as TGTGCCAGCAGTCGGGAGGGGGGGAACACTGAAGCTTTCTTT. This translates into CASSREGGNTEAFF. Together with reference TRBV2 and TRBJ1-1, the CDR3 gives the full variable domain: EPEVTQTPSHQVTQMGQEVILRCVPISNHLYFYWYRQILGQKVEFLVSFYNNEISEKSEIFDDQFSVERPDGSNFTLKIRSTKLEDSAMYFCASSREGGNTEAFFGQGTRLTVV.

V usage is TRBV10-3 and J usage is TRBJ2-5; TRBD1 matches 12 bases. In germline, CDR1 is ENHRY, CDR2 SYGVKD. V shed 7 bases and J 7 bases; nucleotides not matched to a gene: 7. The CDR3 runs 14 residues. The DNA for the CDR3 is TGTGCCATCAAACCGGGACAGGGGGCTGGGACCCAGTACTTC. Translation gives CAIKPGQGAGTQYF.

This chain connects TRBV10-3 to TRBJ2-4; 10 bases line up with TRBD1. V gave up 9 bases and J gave up 8 bases; unmatched junction bases: 1. CDR1 is ENHRY and CDR2 is SYGVKD in the germline V gene. The CDR3 length is 11 residues. The CDR3 sequence is CAIGQGDIQYF. For the CDR3, the DNA is TGTGCCATAGGACAGGGGGACATTCAGTACTTC.

The V gene is TRBV19, the J gene TRBJ2-1; 7 bases agree with TRBD2. The germline gives CDR1 LNHDA, CDR2 SQIVND (reference sequence). Trimming at V came to 2 bases and at J to 8 bases, leaving 9 bases not matched to a gene. The CDR3 contains 15 residues. CDR3: CASSILADPADEQFF. The CDR3, as DNA: TGTGCCAGTAGTATACTAGCGGATCCCGCCGATGAGCAGTTCTTC.

The gene calls are TRBV13 and TRBJ1-2, with 8 positions matching TRBD1. Germline V gene sequence: CDR1 PRHDT, CDR2 FYEKMQ (reference sequence). V was pared by 1 base and J by 7 bases, with 5 bases of the junction left unmatched. The CDR3 contains 14 residues. This CDR3 is CASSLVDRAGGYTF. As DNA, the CDR3 is TGTGCCAGCAGCTTAGTGGACAGGGCGGGTGGCTACACCTTC. Filled out from reference TRBV13 and TRBJ1-2, the complete variable domain reads AAGVIQSPRHLIKEKRETATLKCYPIPRHDTVYWYQQGPGQDPQFLISFYEKMQSDKGSIPDRFSAQQFSDYHSELNMSSLELGDSALYFCASSLVDRAGGYTFGSGTRLTVV.